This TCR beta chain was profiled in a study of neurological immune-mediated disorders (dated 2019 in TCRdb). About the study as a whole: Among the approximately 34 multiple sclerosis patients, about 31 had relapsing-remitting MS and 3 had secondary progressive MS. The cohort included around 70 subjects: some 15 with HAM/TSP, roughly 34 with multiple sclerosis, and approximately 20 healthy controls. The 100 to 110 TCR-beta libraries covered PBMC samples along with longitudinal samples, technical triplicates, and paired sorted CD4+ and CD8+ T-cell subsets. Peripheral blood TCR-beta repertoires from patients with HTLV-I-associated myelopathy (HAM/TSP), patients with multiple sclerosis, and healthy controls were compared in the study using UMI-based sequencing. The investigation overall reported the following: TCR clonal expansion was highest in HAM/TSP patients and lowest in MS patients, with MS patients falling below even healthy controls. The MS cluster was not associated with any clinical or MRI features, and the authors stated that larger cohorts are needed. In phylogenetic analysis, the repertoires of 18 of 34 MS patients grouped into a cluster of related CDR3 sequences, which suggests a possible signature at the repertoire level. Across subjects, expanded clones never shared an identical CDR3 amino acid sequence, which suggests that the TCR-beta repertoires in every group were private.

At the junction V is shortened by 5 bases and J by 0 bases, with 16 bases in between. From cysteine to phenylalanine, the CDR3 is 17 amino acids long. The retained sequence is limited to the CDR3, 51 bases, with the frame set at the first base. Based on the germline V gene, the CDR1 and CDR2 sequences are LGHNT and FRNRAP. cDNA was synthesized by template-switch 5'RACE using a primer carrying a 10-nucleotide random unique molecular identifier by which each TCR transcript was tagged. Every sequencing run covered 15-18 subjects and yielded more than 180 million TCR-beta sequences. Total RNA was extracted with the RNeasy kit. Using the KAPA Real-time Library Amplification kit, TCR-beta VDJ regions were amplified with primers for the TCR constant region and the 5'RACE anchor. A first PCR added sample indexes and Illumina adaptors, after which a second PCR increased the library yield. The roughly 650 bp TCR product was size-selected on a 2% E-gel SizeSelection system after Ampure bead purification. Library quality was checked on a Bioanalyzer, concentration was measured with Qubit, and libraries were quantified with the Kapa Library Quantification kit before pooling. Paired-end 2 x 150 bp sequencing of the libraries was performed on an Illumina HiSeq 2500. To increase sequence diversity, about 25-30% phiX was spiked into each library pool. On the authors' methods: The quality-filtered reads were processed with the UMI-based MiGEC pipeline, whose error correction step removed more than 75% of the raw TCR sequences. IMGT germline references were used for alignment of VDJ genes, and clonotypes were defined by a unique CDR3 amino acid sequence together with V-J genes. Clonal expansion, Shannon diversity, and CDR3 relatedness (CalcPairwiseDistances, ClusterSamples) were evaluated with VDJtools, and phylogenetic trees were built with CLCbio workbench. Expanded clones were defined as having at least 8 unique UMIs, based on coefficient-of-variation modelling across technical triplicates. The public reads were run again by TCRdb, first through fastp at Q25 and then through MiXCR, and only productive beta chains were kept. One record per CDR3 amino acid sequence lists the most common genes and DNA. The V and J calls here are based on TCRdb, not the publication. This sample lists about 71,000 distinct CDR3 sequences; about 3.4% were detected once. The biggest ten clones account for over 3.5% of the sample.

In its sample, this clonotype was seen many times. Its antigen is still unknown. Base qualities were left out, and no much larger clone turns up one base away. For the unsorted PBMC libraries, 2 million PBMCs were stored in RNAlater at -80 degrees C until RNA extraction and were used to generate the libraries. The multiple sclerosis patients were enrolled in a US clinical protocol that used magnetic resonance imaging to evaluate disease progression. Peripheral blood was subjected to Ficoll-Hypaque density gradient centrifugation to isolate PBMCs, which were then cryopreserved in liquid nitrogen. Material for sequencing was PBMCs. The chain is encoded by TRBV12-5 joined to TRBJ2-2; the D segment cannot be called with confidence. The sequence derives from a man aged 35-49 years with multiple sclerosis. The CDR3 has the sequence CASGPEMGKTNTGELFF. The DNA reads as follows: TGTGCTAGTGGTCCTGAAATGGGGAAGACGAACACCGGGGAGCTGTTTTTT.